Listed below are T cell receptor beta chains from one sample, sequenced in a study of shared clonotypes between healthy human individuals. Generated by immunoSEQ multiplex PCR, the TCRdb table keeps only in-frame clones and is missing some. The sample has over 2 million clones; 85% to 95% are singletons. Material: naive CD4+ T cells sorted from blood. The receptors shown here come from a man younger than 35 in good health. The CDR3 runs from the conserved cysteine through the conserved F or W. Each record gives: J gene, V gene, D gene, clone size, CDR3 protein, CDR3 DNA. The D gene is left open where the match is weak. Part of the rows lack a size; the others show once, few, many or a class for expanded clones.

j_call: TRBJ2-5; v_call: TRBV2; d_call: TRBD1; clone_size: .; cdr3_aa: CASSRAPGQGYRETQYF; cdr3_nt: TGTGCCAGCAGCCGAGCGCCGGGACAGGGGTACCGAGAGACCCAGTACTTC
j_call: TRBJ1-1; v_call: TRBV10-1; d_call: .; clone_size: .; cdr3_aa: CASSPGDTEAFF; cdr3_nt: TGCGCCAGCAGCCCAGGGGACACTGAAGCTTTCTTT
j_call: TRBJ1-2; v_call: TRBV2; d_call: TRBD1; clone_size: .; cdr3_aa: CASRPGTGGGYGYTF; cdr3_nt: TGTGCCAGCAGACCCGGGACAGGGGGAGGGTATGGCTACACCTTC
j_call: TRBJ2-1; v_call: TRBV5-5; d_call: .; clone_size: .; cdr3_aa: CASSLTGVGQFF; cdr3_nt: TGTGCCAGCAGCTTGACAGGCGTTGGGCAGTTCTTC
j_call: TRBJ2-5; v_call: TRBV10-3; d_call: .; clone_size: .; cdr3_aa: CAIRNREGETQYF; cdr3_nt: TGTGCCATCAGGAACAGGGAGGGAGAGACCCAGTACTTC
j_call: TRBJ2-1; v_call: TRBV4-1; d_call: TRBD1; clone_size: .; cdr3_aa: CASSQLTLFGTGNEQFF; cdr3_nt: TGCGCCAGCAGCCAACTGACTTTGTTTGGGACAGGGAATGAGCAGTTCTTC
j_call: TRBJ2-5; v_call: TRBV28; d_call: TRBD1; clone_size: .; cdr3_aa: CASTTTGITRAQYF; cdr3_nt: TGTGCCAGCACCACGACAGGGATCACGAGGGCCCAGTACTTC
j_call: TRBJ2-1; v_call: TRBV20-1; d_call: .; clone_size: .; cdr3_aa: CSPRGGNEQFF; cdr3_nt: TGCAGCCCCAGGGGGGGCAATGAGCAGTTCTTC
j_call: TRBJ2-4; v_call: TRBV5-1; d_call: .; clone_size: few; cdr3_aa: CASSHEGGAKNIQYF; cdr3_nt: TGCGCCAGCAGCCACGAAGGGGGGGCCAAAAACATTCAGTACTTC
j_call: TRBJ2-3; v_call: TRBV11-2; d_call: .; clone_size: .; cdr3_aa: CASSLFRGQADTQYF; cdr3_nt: TGTGCCAGCAGCTTATTCAGGGGCCAGGCGGATACGCAGTATTTT
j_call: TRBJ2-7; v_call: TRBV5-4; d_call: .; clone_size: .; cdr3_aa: CASSPSVGQINYEQYF; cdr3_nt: TGTGCCAGCAGCCCGTCGGTCGGACAGATAAACTACGAGCAGTACTTC
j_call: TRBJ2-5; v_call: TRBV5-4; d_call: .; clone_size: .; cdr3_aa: CASQGGYQETQYF; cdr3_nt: TGTGCCAGTCAAGGGGGGTACCAAGAGACCCAGTACTTC
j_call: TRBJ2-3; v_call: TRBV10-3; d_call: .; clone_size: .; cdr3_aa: CAISESWYPNRVTQYF; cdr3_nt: TGTGCCATCAGTGAGTCATGGTATCCAAACCGGGTTACGCAGTATTTT
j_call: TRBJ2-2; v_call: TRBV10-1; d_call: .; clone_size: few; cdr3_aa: CASSSGTGELFF; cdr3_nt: TGCGCCAGCAGTTCGGGTACCGGGGAGCTGTTTTTT
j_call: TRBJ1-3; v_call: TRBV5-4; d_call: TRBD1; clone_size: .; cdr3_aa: CASSTGQNSGNTIYF; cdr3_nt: TGTGCCAGCAGTACGGGACAGAACTCTGGAAACACCATATATTTT
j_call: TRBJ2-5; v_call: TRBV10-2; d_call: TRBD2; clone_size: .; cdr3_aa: CASSATSGRQETQYF; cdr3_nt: TGCGCCAGCAGTGCAACTAGCGGGAGACAAGAGACCCAGTACTTC
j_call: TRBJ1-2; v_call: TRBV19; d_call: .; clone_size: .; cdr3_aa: CASSSAGTDHYGYTF; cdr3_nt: TGTGCCAGTAGCAGCGCTGGGACGGATCACTATGGCTACACCTTC
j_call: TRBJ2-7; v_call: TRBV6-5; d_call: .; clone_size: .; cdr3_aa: CASSFDGSYEQYF; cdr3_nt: TGTGCCAGCAGTTTCGATGGATCCTACGAGCAGTACTTC
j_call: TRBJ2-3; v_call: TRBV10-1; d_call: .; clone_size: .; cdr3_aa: CASSRDLFTQYF; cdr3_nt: TGCGCCAGCAGTCGGGATTTATTCACGCAGTATTTT
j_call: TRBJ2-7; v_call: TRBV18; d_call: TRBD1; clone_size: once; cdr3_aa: CASSGTGRYEQYF; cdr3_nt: TGTGCCAGCTCCGGGACAGGAAGATACGAGCAGTACTTC
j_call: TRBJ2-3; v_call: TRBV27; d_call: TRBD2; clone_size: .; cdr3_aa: CASSKGLAGGTSTDTQYF; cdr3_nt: TGTGCCAGCAGTAAAGGACTAGCGGGGGGCACTAGCACAGATACGCAGTATTTT
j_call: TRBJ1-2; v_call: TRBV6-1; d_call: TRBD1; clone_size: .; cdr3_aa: CASSVQGADGYTF; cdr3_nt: TGTGCCAGCAGTGTCCAGGGGGCGGATGGCTACACCTTC
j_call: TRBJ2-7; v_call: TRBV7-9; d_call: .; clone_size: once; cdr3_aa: CASSLQETGEQYF; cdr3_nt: TGTGCCAGCAGCTTACAGGAGACGGGCGAGCAGTACTTC
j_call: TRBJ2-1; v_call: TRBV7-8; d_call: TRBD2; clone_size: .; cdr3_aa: CASSLETSGRNEQFF; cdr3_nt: TGTGCCAGCAGCTTAGAGACTAGCGGGAGGAATGAGCAGTTCTTC
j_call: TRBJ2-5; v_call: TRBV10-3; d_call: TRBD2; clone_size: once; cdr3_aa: CAISESVAGGGRETQYF; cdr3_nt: TGTGCCATCAGTGAGTCTGTAGCGGGTGGCGGGCGAGAGACCCAGTACTTC
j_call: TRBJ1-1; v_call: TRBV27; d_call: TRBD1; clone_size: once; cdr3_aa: CASSLDRAGSEAFF; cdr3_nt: TGTGCCAGCAGTTTAGACAGGGCTGGTTCTGAAGCTTTCTTT
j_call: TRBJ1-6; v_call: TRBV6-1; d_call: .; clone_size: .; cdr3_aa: CASSEQREAPLHF; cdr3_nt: TGTGCCAGCAGTGAACAGCGGGAAGCACCCCTCCACTTT
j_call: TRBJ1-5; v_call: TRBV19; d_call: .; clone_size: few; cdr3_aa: CASIEGIGQPQHF; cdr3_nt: TGTGCCAGTATCGAGGGGATAGGTCAGCCCCAGCATTTT
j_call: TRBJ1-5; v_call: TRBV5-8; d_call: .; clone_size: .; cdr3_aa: CASSPPAGQQPQHF; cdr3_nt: TGTGCCAGCAGTCCCCCGGCGGGTCAACAGCCCCAGCATTTT
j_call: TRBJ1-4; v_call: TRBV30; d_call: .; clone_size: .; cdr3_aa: CAWSVESWLYQEKLFF; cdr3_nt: TGTGCCTGGAGTGTAGAGTCGTGGCTCTACCAGGAAAAACTGTTTTTT
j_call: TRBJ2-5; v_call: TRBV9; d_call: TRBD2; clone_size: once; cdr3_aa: CASSSGTSGYQETQYF; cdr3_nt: TGTGCCAGCAGCTCAGGGACTAGCGGATACCAAGAGACCCAGTACTTC
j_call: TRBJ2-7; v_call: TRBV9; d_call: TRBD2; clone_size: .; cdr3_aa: CASSGTSGDSSYEQYF; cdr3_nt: TGTGCCAGCAGCGGGACTAGCGGGGATAGCTCCTACGAGCAGTACTTC
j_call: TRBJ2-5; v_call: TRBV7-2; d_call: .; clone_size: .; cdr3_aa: CASSPEGGRAQYF; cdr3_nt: TGTGCCAGCAGCCCGGAGGGGGGAAGGGCCCAGTACTTC
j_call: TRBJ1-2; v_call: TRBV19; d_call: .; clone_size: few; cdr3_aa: CASSQPPKYGYTF; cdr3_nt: TGTGCCAGTAGTCAGCCGCCTAAGTATGGCTACACCTTC
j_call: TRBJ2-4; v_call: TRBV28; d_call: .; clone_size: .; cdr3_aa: CASTLSLLRDGKNIQYF; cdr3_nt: TGTGCCAGCACCCTTTCGCTACTCCGGGACGGAAAAAACATTCAGTACTTC
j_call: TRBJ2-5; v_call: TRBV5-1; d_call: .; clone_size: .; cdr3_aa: CASSLKLDLETQYF; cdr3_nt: TGCGCCAGCAGCCTCAAACTAGACCTGGAGACCCAGTACTTC
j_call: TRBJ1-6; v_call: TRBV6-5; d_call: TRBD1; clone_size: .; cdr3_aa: CASRDRTNSPLHF; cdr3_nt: TGTGCCAGCCGGGACAGGACGAATTCACCCCTCCACTTT
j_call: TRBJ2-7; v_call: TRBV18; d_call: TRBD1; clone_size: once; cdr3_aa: CASSPGTVVNHEQYF; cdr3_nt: TGTGCCAGCTCACCAGGGACAGTTGTTAACCACGAGCAGTACTTC
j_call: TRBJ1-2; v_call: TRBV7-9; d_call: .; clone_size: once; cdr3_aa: CASSLGQGNYGYTF; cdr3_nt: TGTGCCAGCAGCTTAGGGCAGGGGAACTATGGCTACACCTTC